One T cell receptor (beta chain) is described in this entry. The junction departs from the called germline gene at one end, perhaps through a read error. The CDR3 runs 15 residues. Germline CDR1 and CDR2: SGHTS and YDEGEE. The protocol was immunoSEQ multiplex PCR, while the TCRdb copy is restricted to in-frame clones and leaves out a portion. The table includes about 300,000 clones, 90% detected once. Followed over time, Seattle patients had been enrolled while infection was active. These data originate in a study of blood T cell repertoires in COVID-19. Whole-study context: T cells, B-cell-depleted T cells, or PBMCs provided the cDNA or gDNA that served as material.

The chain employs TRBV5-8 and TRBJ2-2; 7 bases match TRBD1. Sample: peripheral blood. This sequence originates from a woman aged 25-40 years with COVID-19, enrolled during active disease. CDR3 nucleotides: TGTGCCAGCAGCTGCACAGGGGCCGAACACCGGGGAGCTGTTTTT. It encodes CASSCTGAEHRGAVF. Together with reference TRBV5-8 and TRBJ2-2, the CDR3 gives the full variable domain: EAGVTQSPTHLIKTRGQQATLRCSPISGHTSVYWYQQALGLGLQFLLWYDEGEERNRGNFPPRFSGRQFPNYSSELNVNALELEDSALYLCASSCTGAEHRGAVFGEGSRLTVL.